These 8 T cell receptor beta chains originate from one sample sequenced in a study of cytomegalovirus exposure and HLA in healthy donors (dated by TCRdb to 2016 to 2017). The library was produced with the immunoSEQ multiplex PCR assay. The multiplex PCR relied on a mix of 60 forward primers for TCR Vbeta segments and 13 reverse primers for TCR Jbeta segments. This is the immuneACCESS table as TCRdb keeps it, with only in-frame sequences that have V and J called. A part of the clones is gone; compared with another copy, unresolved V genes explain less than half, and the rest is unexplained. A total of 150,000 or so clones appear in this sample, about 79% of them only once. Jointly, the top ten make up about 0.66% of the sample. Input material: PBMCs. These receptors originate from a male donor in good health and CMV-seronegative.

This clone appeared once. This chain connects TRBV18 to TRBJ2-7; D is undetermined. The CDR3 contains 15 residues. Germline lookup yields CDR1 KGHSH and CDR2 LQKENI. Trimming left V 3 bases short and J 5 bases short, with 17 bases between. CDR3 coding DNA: TGTGCCAGCTCACCTAACAATCTTGGAGTCGACGAGCAGTACTTC. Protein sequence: CASSPNNLGVDEQYF.

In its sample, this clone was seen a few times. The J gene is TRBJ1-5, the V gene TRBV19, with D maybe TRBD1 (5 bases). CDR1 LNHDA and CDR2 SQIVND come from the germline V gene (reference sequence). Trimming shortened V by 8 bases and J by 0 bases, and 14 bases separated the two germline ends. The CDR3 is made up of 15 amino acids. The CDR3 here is CASGAEGYSNQPQHF. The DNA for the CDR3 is TGTGCCAGTGGGGCCGAAGGTTATAGCAATCAGCCCCAGCATTTT.

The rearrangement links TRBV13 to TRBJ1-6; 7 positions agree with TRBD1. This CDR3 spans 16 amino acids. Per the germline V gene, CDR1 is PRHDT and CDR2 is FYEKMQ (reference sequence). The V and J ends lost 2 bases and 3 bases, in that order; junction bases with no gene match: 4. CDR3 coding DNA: TGTGCCAGCAGCTTAAGGGGGCAGGGCTATAATTCACCCCTCCACTTT. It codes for CASSLRGQGYNSPLHF.

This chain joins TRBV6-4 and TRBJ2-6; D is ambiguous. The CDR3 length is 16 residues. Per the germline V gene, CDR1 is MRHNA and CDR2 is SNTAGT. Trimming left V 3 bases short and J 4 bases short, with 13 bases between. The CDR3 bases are TGTGCCAGCAGTGAGATCGAGATATCCGGGGCCAACGTCCTGACTTTC. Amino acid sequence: CASSEIEISGANVLTF.

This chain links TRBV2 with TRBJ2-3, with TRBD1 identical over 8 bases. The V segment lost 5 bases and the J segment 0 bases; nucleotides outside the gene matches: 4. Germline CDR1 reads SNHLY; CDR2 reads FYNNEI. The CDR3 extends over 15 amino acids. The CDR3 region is CASSPGTGSTDTQYF. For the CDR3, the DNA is TGTGCCAGCAGTCCCGGGACAGGTAGCACAGATACGCAGTATTTT.

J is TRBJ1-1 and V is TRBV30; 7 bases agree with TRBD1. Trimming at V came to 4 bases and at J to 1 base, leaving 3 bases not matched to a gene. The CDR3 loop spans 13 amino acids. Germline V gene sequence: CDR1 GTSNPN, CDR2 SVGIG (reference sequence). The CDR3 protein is CAWNAGGNTEAFF. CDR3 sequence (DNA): TGTGCCTGGAACGCAGGGGGGAACACTGAAGCTTTCTTT.

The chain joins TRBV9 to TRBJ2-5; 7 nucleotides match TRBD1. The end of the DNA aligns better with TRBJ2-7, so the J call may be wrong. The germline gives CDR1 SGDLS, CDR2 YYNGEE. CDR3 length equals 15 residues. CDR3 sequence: CASSVSTGPTYEQYF. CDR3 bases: TGTGCCAGCAGCGTATCGACAGGGCCCACCTACGAGCAGTACTTC.

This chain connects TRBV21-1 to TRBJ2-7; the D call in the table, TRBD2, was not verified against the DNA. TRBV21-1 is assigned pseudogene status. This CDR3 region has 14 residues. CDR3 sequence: CASSKAGRLYEQYF. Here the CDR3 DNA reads TGTGCCAGCAGCAAAGCCGGCAGACTCTACGAGCAGTACTTC.